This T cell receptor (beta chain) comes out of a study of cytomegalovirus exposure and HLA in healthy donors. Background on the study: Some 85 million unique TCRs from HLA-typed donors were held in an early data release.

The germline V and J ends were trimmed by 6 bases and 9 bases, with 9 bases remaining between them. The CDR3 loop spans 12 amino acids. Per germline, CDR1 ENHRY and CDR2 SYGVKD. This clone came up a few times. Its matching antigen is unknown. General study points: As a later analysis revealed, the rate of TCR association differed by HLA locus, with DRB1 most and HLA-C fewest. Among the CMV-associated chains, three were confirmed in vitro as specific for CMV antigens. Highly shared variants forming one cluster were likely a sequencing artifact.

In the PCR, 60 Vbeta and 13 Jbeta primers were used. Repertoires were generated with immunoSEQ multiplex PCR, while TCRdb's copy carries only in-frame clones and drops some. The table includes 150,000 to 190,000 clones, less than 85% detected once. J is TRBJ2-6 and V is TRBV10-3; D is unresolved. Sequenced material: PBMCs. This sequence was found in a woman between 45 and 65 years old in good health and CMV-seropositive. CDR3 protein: CAIRDSINVLTF. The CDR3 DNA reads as TGTGCCATCAGAGACTCGATCAACGTCCTGACTTTC.